This T cell receptor (beta chain) derives from a study of tumor-infiltrating lymphocytes in primary liver carcinoma. Study-level findings and limits: With p = 0.039, the top-250-clone fraction in tumors significantly exceeded that in blood. Bulk samples went unsorted, so CD4+ and CD8+ repertoires were not compared.

Both blood RNA, taken from unsorted whole blood, and germline DNA were extracted. Chronic HBV infection, untreated so far, was present in the patients. cDNA specific to TCR beta was made from around 530 ng of total RNA, with a constant-region primer employed for priming. Library construction for TCR beta comprised three nested multiplex PCR rounds performed with slightly modified ARM-PCR. The first two PCR rounds, nine to ten cycles each, used TRBV1-TRBV30 forward primers and a C-beta reverse primer. TCRdb reprocessed the multiplex PCR reads via MiXCR and lists one record per CDR3 protein. The repertoire holds fewer than 350,000 distinct CDR3 sequences, 50% to 70% seen once, with roughly 9% in the top ten. This clonotype has ten or more counts. As yet, its antigen is unknown. The CDR3 sequence is 13 residues long. V was pared by 4 bases and J by 4 bases, with 8 bases between. Germline V lookup: CDR1 SGHAT, CDR2 FQNNGV.

Sequenced material: peripheral blood. The V gene is TRBV11-2, the J gene TRBJ1-5, with unresolved D. This TCR was recovered from a man in his forties or fifties with primary liver carcinoma and hepatitis B virus infection. CDR3 loop: CASSSSTNQPQHF. Here the CDR3 DNA reads TGTGCCAGCAGCTCCTCGACAAATCAGCCCCAGCATTTT.